Only a few counts were recorded for the clone carrying this TCR beta chain. Its antigen is currently unknown. These data come from a study of neurological immune-mediated disorders. Whole-study findings and limits: The greatest degree of TCR clonal expansion was observed in HTLV-1-associated myelopathy, with the lowest in multiple sclerosis, below that of healthy controls. None of the CDR3 amino acid sequences found in expanded clones was shared across subjects. This suggests that the TCR-beta repertoires were private in all groups.

It was by 5'RACE with 10-nucleotide random UMIs that the cDNA was made. Each CDR3 protein gets one entry after TCRdb re-called the 5' RACE reads with MiXCR. The sample lists 25,000 to 35,000 distinct CDR3 sequences, approximately 21% occurring once. Germline CDR1 DFQATT, CDR2 SNEGSKA (reference sequence). Trimming pared 1 base from V and 4 bases from J, leaving 22 bases between. This CDR3 region has 18 residues. Sequencing used PBMCs. This rearrangement joins TRBV20-1 to TRBJ2-2; D remains ambiguous. The receptor's source is a woman in her sixties in good health. CDR3 coding DNA: TGCAGTGCTAGAGCCTACTACCCGGAACAGACACTCACCGGGGAGCTGTTTTTT. Translation: CSARAYYPEQTLTGELFF.